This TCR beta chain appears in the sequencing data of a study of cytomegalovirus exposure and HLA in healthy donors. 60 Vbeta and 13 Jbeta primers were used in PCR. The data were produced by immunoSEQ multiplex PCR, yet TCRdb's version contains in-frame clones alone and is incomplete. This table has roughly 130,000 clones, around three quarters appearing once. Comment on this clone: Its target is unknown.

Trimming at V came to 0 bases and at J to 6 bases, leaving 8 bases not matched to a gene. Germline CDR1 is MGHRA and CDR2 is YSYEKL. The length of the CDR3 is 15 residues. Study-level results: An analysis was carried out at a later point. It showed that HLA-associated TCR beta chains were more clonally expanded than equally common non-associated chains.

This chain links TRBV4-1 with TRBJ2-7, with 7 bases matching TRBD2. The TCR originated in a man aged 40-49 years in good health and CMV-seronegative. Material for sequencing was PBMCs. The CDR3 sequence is CASSQETSFASEQYF. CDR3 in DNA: TGCGCCAGCAGCCAAGAGACTAGCTTTGCCTCCGAGCAGTACTTC.